What follows are 2 T cell receptor beta chains derived from one specimen sequenced in a study of cytomegalovirus exposure and HLA in healthy donors. The assay was immunoSEQ multiplex PCR, and TCRdb's table has in-frame clones only and misses some. The repertoire consists of roughly 98,000 clones, with approximately 90% occurring once and the leading ten covering 3.5% to 5%. The specimen sequenced was PBMCs. Receptor source: a woman aged 30 to 39 in good health and CMV-seronegative.

This clone came up once. The chain has TRBV6-5 and TRBJ1-1; TRBD1 matches 7 bases. The J segment lost 11 bases and the V segment lost 2 bases, leaving 5 bases of the junction unmatched. The CDR3 extends over 12 amino acids. Per the germline V gene, CDR1 is MNHEY and CDR2 is SVGAGI. The CDR3 reads CASSYPTGRAFF. CDR3 DNA sequence: TGTGCCAGCAGTTACCCGACAGGGCGCGCTTTCTTT.

The V gene is TRBV6-1, the J gene TRBJ2-2; 10 bases agree with TRBD1. The CDR3 length is 14 residues. In germline, CDR1 is MNHNS, CDR2 SASEGT. The J segment lost 5 bases and the V segment lost 6 bases, leaving 3 bases of the junction unmatched. CDR3 coding DNA: TGTGCCAGCAGCGCGGGACAGGGGACCGGGGAGCTGTTTTTT. This encodes CASSAGQGTGELFF.